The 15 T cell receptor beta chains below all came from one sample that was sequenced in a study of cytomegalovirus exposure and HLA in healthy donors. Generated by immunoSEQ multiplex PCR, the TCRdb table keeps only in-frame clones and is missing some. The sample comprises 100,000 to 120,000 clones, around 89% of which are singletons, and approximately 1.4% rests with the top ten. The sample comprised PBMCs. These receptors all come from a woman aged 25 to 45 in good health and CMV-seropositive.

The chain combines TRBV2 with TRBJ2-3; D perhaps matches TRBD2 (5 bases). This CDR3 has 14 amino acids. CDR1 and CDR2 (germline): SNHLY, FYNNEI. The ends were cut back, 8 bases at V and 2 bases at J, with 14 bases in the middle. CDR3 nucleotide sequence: TGTGCCAGCCTTTGGGAGTCCAACACAGATACGCAGTATTTT. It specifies CASLWESNTDTQYF. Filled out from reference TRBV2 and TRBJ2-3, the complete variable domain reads EPEVTQTPSHQVTQMGQEVILRCVPISNHLYFYWYRQILGQKVEFLVSFYNNEISEKSEIFDDQFSVERPDGSNFTLKIRSTKLEDSAMYFCASLWESNTDTQYFGPGTRLTVL.

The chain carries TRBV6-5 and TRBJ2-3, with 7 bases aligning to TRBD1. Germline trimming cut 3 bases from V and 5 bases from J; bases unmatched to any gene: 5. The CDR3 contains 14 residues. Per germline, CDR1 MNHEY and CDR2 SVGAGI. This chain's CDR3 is CASSYYRGQDTQYF. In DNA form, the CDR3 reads TGTGCCAGCAGTTATTACAGGGGCCAAGATACGCAGTATTTT.

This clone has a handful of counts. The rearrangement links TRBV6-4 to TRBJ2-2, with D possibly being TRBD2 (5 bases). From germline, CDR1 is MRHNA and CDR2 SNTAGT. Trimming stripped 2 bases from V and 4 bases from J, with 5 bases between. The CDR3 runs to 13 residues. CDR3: CASSDGSTGELFF. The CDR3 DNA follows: TGTGCCAGCAGTGACGGGAGCACCGGGGAGCTGTTTTTT.

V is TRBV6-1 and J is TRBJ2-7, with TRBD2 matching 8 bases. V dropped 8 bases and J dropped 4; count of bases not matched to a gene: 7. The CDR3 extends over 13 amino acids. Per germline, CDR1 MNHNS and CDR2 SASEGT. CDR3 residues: CASRVTGGYEQYF. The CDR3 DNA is TGTGCCAGCCGCGTTACGGGGGGGTACGAGCAGTACTTC.

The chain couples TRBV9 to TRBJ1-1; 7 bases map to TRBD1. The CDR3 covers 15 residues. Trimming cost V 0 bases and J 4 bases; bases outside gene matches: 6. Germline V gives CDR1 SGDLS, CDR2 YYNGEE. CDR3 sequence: CASSVGAGGGTEAFF. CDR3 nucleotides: TGTGCCAGCAGCGTAGGGGCAGGGGGTGGCACTGAAGCTTTCTTT.

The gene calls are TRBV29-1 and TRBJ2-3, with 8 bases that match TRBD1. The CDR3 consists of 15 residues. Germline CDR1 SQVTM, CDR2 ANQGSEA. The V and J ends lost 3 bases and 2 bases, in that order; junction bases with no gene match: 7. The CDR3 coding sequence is TGCAGCGTTGAGGCCAGGGGGCCCTTCACAGATACGCAGTATTTT. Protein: CSVEARGPFTDTQYF.

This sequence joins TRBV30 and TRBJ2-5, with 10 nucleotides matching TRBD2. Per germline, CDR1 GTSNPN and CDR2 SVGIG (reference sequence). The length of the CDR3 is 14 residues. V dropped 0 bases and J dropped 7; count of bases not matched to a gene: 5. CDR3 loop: CAWSVTSGKGTQYF. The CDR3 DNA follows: TGTGCCTGGAGTGTAACTAGCGGGAAAGGGACCCAGTACTTC.

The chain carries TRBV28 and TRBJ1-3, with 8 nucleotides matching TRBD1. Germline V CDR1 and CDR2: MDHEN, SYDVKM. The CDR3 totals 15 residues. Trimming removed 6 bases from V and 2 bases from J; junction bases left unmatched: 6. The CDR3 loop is CASRGTGHPGNTIYF. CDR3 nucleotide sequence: TGTGCCAGCAGGGGGACAGGTCATCCTGGAAACACCATATATTTT.

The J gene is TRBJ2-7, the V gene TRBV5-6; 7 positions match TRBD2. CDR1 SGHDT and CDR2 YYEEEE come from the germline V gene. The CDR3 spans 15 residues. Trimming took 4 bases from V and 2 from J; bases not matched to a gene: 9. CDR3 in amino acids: CASSRSGVPAYEQYF. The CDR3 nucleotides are TGTGCCAGCAGCCGAAGCGGGGTTCCCGCCTACGAGCAGTACTTC.

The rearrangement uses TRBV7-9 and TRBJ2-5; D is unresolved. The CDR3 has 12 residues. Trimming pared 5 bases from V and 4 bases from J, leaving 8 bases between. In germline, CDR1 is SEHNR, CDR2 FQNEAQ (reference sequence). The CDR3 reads CASSPSGETQYF. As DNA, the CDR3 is TGTGCCAGCAGCCCCTCGGGAGAGACCCAGTACTTC.

The CDR3 spells CASSPMTANTEAFF. CDR3 sequence (DNA): TGTGCCAGCAGCCCTATGACAGCGAACACTGAAGCTTTCTTT. The chain links TRBV9 to TRBJ1-1; D is perhaps TRBD1 (5 bases). CDR1 is SGDLS and CDR2 is YYNGEE in the germline V gene. CDR3 length equals 14 residues. The V gene lost 4 bases and the J gene lost 1 base, with 11 bases spanning the gap.

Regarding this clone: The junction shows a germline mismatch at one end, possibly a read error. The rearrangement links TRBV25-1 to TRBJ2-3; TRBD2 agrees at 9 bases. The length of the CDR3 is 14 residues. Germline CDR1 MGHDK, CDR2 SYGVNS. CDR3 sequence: CASGPGTSKDTQYF. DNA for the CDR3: TGTGCCAGCGGGCCCGGGACTAGCAAAGATACGCAGTATTTT.

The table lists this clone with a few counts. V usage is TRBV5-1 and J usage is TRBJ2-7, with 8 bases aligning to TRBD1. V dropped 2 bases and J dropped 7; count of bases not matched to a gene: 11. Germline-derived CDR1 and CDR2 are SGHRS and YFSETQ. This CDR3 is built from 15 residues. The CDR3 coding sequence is TGCGCCAGCAGCTTTATGGGACAGGCTGTGGAGGAGCAGTACTTC. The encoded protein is CASSFMGQAVEEQYF.

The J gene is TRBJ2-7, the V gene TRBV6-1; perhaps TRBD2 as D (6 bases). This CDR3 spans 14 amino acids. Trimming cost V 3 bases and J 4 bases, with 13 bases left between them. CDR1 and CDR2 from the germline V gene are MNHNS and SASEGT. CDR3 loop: CASSDLGEAYEQYF. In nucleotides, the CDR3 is TGTGCCAGCAGTGATCTGGGGGAGGCTTACGAGCAGTACTTC.

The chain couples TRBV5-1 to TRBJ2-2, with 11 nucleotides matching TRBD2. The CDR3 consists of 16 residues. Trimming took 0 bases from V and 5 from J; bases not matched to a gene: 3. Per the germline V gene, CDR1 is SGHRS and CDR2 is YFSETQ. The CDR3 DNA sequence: TGCGCCAGCAGCTTGGTTGCTAGCGGGGGGACCGGGGAGCTGTTTTTT. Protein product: CASSLVASGGTGELFF.